This T cell receptor (beta chain) was sequenced during a study of beta chain features in type 1 diabetes. Study-wide points: TCRB rearrangement may or may not be influenced by HLA type; here this remained unresolved. Among all four CD4+ subsets, Type 1 diabetes patients had TCRB CDR3s that were moderately but significantly shorter.

The CDR3 totals 13 residues. Trimming cost V 0 bases and J 2 bases, with 7 bases left between them. Per the germline V gene, CDR1 is GTSNPN and CDR2 is SVGIG (reference sequence). This clone was picked up a small number of times. No antigen is known for it. What was sequenced were expressed TCRB transcripts, since all of the isolated RNA had been reverse transcribed. The repertoire was sequenced with immunoSEQ multiplex PCR; TCRdb's copy has only in-frame clones and lacks some. The repertoire consists of more than 300,000 clones, with roughly 16% occurring once and the leading ten covering approximately 0.019%. Blood was collected once per donor into heparin, averaging around 0.11 L. Each population that was sorted was more than 95% pure.

The chain joins TRBV30 to TRBJ1-2; D is uncertain. The TCR originated in a woman aged 18-29 years in good health. Sequenced input: naive CD4+ T cells from blood. The CDR3 DNA reads as TGTGCCTGGAGTGTAGTGGAGAACTATGGCTACACCTTC. It specifies CAWSVVENYGYTF.